The clone carrying this TCR beta chain has a count of ten or more. The record originates from a study of neurological immune-mediated disorders. Trimming shortened V by 1 base and J by 2 bases, and 12 bases separated the two germline ends. Germline values: CDR1 SGHAT, CDR2 FQNNGV. CDR3 size: 15 residues. A single record per CDR3 protein comes from TCRdb applying MiXCR to the 5' RACE reads. The data show about 22,000 distinct CDR3 sequences, with roughly a tenth seen just once and about 22% held by the top ten. This TCR was sampled from an older woman with HTLV-1-associated myelopathy (HAM/TSP). The gene calls are TRBV11-2 and TRBJ2-7; a weak D match, TRBD2 (5 bases). Sequenced input: PBMCs. In DNA form, the CDR3 reads TGTGCCAGCAGCTTAGCAGCTAGCCCTCCCTACGAGCAGTACTTC. It specifies CASSLAASPPYEQYF.